This is a list of T cell receptor beta chains from one sample in a study of Ad26.COV2.S vaccination and SARS-CoV-2 variants. The data were produced by immunoSEQ multiplex PCR, yet TCRdb's version contains in-frame clones alone and is incomplete. The sample gives over 400,000 clones, around 91% of which show up once; roughly 3.9% is in the top ten. The sample consisted of peripheral blood, taken in a trial of Ad26.COV2.S vaccine versus placebo. All receptors derive from a person between 18 and 59 years old who received the Ad26.COV2.S COVID-19 vaccine or a placebo. Both conserved end residues are part of each CDR3. D genes are given only for firm matches. The listing skips clone size in some rows; elsewhere it reads once, few, many or a size class.

TRBV19	-	TRBJ2-2	-	15	CASSIDRGNAGELFF	TGTGCCAGTAGTATAGATCGGGGAAACGCCGGGGAGCTGTTTTTT
TRBV20-1	-	TRBJ2-1	-	11	CSAPRRNEQFF	TGCAGTGCTCCCCGGAGAAATGAGCAGTTCTTC
TRBV5-4	-	TRBJ2-1	-	15	CASSLLSTSYNEQFF	TGTGCCAGCAGCTTGCTTTCAACTAGCTACAATGAGCAGTTCTTC
TRBV21-1	-	TRBJ2-7	-	14	CASSNGTGASEQYF	TGTGCCAGCAGCAATGGGACAGGGGCCTCCGAGCAGTACTTC
TRBV5-1	-	TRBJ1-5	TRBD1	14	CASSSGTGGQPQHF	TGCGCCAGCAGTTCGGGGACAGGAGGACAGCCCCAGCATTTT
TRBV11-1	-	TRBJ2-5	TRBD1	13	CASSRTGQETQYF	TGTGCCAGCAGCCGGACAGGGCAAGAGACCCAGTACTTC
TRBV9	few	TRBJ1-3	-	15	CASSPTSMAGNTIYF	TGTGCCAGCAGCCCGACCTCCATGGCTGGAAACACCATATATTTT
TRBV24-1	-	TRBJ2-5	-	15	CATGAGPSGRETQYF	TGTGCCACAGGGGCTGGACCCTCCGGGAGAGAGACCCAGTACTTC
TRBV10-3	-	TRBJ2-7	-	12	CAISGPSYEQYF	TGTGCCATCAGTGGCCCCTCCTACGAGCAGTACTTC
TRBV19	-	TRBJ1-5	TRBD1	15	CASSIRDRVDQPQHF	TGTGCCAGTAGTATTCGGGACAGGGTTGATCAGCCCCAGCATTTT
TRBV7-2	-	TRBJ1-1	-	15	CASSSRRQGITEAFF	TGTGCCAGCAGCTCCCGGCGGCAGGGCATCACTGAAGCTTTCTTT
TRBV11-2	-	TRBJ2-7	TRBD2	16	CASSLDWSSGTYEQYF	TGTGCCAGCAGCTTAGATTGGTCTAGCGGGACCTACGAGCAGTACTTC
TRBV7-2	-	TRBJ1-5	-	14	CASSRGGGNQPQHF	TGTGCCAGCAGCAGAGGGGGGGGGAATCAGCCCCAGCATTTT
TRBV4-3	few	TRBJ2-1	TRBD2	21	CTSSQDLGTSGRLSSYNEQFF	TGCACCAGCAGCCAAGATTTGGGTACTAGCGGGAGGTTGAGCTCCTACAATGAGCAGTTCTTC
TRBV2	-	TRBJ2-2	TRBD1	19	CASSKNLDRGNIDTGELFF	TGTGCCAGCAGTAAAAACTTAGACAGGGGGAATATCGACACCGGGGAGCTGTTTTTT
TRBV5-4	once	TRBJ2-1	-	16	CASSLEVGVTYNEQFF	TGTGCCAGCAGCTTGGAAGTGGGAGTGACCTACAATGAGCAGTTCTTC
TRBV7-8	-	TRBJ2-1	-	13	CASSLLGINEQFF	TGTGCCAGCAGCTTACTAGGAATCAATGAGCAGTTCTTC